This T cell receptor beta chain was profiled in a study of shared clonotypes between healthy human individuals. Regarding the study as a whole: A handful of donors shared around 5% of their naive CD4 clonotypes. Rarefaction demonstrated incomplete sorted-subset sequencing despite large depth.

CD8 cells classed as naive were CD45RO-negative and positively selected for CCR7, excluding terminally differentiated effector memory CD45RA+ cells. Here immunoSEQ multiplex PCR was the method, and the copy in TCRdb shows in-frame clones only, minus some. The repertoire has 2 million to 2.5 million clones, 93% of them found once; the top ten carry 1.5% to 2%. In the case of this clone: Antigen specificity is unknown.

The sequenced material came from naive CD8+ T cells from PBMCs. The sequence was obtained from a man aged 18 to 30 in good health. Some clones in this sample may be carry-over from other donors' samples.

CDR3 nucleotides: TGTGCCAGCAGTGACGCATCTGGCAACTCTGGGGCCAACGTCCTGACTTTC. Protein: CASSDASGNSGANVLTF. The V and J genes are TRBV25-1 and TRBJ2-6; unclear D gene. In germline, CDR1 is MGHDK, CDR2 SYGVNS. The CDR3 totals 17 residues. V was pared by 3 bases and J by 0 bases, with 12 bases between.